Given below is one T cell receptor beta chain in context. This sample is drawn from a study of blood T cell repertoires in COVID-19. Study context: Acute and convalescent COVID-19 specimens originated in the United States, Italy and Spain. PBMCs, B-cell-depleted T cells, or T cells were the source of the cDNA or gDNA that made up the material.

TCRdb's copy holds only in-frame clones and misses some; the assay was immunoSEQ multiplex PCR. The data show approximately 110,000 clones, more than 80% seen once. V was pared by 5 bases and J by 7 bases, with 18 bases between. Germline V lookup: CDR1 SGDLS, CDR2 YYNGEE. This CDR3 is 14 amino acids long. The sequence was collected from a woman aged 40 to 49 with acute or convalescent COVID-19. The rearrangement joins TRBV9 to TRBJ1-2; TRBD1 might be the D (5 bases). Sequencing was performed on peripheral blood. CDR3 sequence (DNA): TGTGCCAGCAGTGCCCTACAGGCAGGTGGTGGCTACACCTTC. Translation: CASSALQAGGGYTF.